This T cell receptor beta chain was identified in a study of cytomegalovirus exposure and HLA in healthy donors. The CDR3 runs 14 residues. Trimming pared 0 bases from V and 3 bases from J, leaving 10 bases between. Germline V gives CDR1 SGHDT, CDR2 YYEEEE. Everyone who donated was a healthy bone marrow donor. PCR used 60 Vbeta primers and 13 Jbeta primers. TCRdb's table, derived via immunoSEQ multiplex PCR, lists solely in-frame clones and lacks some. Among some 190,000 clones listed, 80% were seen once. V is TRBV5-6 and J is TRBJ2-7; no clear D gene. Sequencing input: PBMCs. This clonotype was sampled from a young woman in good health and CMV-seronegative. The CDR3 spells CASSLGGGLYEQYF. For the CDR3, the DNA is TGTGCCAGCAGCTTGGGAGGCGGCCTCTACGAGCAGTACTTC. Complete variable domain (other parts from reference TRBV5-6 and TRBJ2-7): DAGVTQSPTHLIKTRGQQVTLRCSPKSGHDTVSWYQQALGQGPQFIFQYYEEEERQRGNFPDRFSGHQFPNYSSELNVNALLLGDSALYLCASSLGGGLYEQYFGPGTRLTVT.